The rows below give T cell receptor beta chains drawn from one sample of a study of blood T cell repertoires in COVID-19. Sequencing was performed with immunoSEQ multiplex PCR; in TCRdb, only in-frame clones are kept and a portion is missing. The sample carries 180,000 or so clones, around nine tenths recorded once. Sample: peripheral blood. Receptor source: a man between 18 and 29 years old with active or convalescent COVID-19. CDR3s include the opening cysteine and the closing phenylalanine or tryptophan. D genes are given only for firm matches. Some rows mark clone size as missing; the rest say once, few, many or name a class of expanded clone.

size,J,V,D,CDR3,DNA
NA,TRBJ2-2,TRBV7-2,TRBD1,CASSLGGMTGVGGELFF,TGTGCCAGCAGCTTAGGGGGGATGACAGGGGTAGGCGGGGAGCTGTTTTTT
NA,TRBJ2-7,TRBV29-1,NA,CSVAVRQDEQYF,TGCAGCGTGGCGGTCCGACAGGACGAGCAGTACTTC
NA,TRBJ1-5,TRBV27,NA,CASSSLQNSNQPQHF,TGTGCCAGCAGTTCTTTACAGAATAGCAATCAGCCCCAGCATTTT
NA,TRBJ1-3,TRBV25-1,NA,CASKRPQGRVRGNTIYF,TGTGCCAGCAAGAGACCCCAGGGCCGGGTTCGTGGAAACACCATATATTTT
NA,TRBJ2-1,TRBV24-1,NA,CATSDRRGAFYNEQFF,TGTGCCACCAGTGATCGACGGGGGGCATTCTACAATGAGCAGTTCTTC
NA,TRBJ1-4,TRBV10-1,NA,CASLRQAYEKLFF,TGCGCCAGCTTGAGACAGGCGTATGAAAAACTGTTTTTT
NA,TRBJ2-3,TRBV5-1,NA,CASSFLGGTTDTQYF,TGCGCCAGCAGCTTCCTAGGTGGTACGACAGATACGCAGTATTTT
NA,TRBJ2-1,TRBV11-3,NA,CASSSRGSYNEQFF,TGTGCCAGCAGCTCACGGGGCTCCTACAATGAGCAGTTCTTC
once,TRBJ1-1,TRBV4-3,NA,CASSQGTEGTEAFF,TGCGCCAGCAGCCAAGGTACAGAGGGCACTGAAGCTTTCTTT
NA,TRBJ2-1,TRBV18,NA,CASSPSPSGEQFF,TGTGCCAGCTCACCAAGTCCCTCCGGGGAGCAGTTCTTC
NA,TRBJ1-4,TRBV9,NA,CASSDGTPFSTNEKLFF,TGTGCCAGCAGCGACGGGACACCATTTTCAACTAATGAAAAACTGTTTTTT
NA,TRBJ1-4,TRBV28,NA,CASSQGGGRSEKLFF,TGTGCCAGCAGTCAAGGCGGCGGGCGGAGTGAAAAACTGTTTTTT
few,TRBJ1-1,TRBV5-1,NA,CASSLVDEGRAFF,TGCGCCAGCAGCTTGGTGGATGAGGGTAGGGCTTTCTTT
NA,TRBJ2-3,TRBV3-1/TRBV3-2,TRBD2,CASSPLAAGGNTQYF,TGTGCCAGCAGCCCACTCGCGGCGGGGGGGAATACGCAGTATTTT
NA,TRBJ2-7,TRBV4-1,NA,CASSQDSTAYEQYF,TGCGCCAGCAGCCAAGACTCGACAGCCTACGAGCAGTACTTC
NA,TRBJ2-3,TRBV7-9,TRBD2,CASSPSGTSGTDTQYF,TGTGCCAGCAGCCCTAGTGGGACTAGCGGCACAGATACGCAGTATTTT
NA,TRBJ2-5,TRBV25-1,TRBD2,CASSEYLSGAQETQYF,TGTGCCAGCAGTGAATATCTCAGCGGGGCCCAAGAGACCCAGTACTTC
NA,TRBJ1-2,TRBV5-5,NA,CASSSTQAHYGYTF,TGTGCCAGCAGTTCCACACAGGCTCACTATGGCTACACCTTC
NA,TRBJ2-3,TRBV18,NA,CASSRQGLADTQYF,TGTGCCAGCTCACGGCAGGGACTGGCAGATACGCAGTATTTT
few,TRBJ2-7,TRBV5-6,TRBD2,CASSLAGLAGERPYEQYF,TGTGCCAGCAGCTTGGCGGGACTAGCGGGAGAAAGGCCCTACGAGCAGTACTTC
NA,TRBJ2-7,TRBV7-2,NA,CASSLDWQSSYEQYF,TGTGCCAGCAGCTTAGATTGGCAAAGCTCCTACGAGCAGTACTTC
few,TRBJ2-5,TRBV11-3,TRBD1,CASSPGTGGWETQYF,TGTGCCAGCAGTCCTGGGACAGGGGGCTGGGAGACCCAGTACTTC
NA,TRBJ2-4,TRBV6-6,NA,CASSYSSSLGKNIQYF,TGTGCCAGCAGTTACTCGTCTAGCTTGGGCAAAAACATTCAGTACTTC
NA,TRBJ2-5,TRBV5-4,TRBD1,CASSFRGRETQYF,TGTGCCAGCAGCTTCAGGGGGCGAGAGACCCAGTACTTC
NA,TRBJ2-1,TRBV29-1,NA,CSGGGTGYNEQFF,TGCAGCGGGGGGGGAACAGGGTACAATGAGCAGTTCTTC